These 20 T cell receptor beta chains originate from one sample sequenced in a study of blood T cell repertoires in COVID-19. The assay was immunoSEQ multiplex PCR, and TCRdb's table has in-frame clones only and misses some. The sample includes approximately 31,000 clones, around 93% of them seen just once. The sample taken for sequencing was peripheral blood. The receptor source for this set is a human donor with active COVID-19. The donor label of this sample is uncertain.

Only one count was recorded for this clone. The chain is built from TRBV2 and TRBJ2-7, with 8 bases aligning to TRBD2. V was pared by 7 bases and J by 0 bases, with 5 bases of the junction left unmatched. The germline V gene encodes CDR1 SNHLY and CDR2 FYNNEI. This CDR3 is 14 amino acids long. The CDR3 nucleotides read TGTGCCAGCATCCCGGGACTAGTCTCCTACGAGCAGTACTTC. Amino acids: CASIPGLVSYEQYF. Complete variable domain (other parts from reference TRBV2 and TRBJ2-7): EPEVTQTPSHQVTQMGQEVILRCVPISNHLYFYWYRQILGQKVEFLVSFYNNEISEKSEIFDDQFSVERPDGSNFTLKIRSTKLEDSAMYFCASIPGLVSYEQYFGPGTRLTVT.

The chain employs TRBV5-1 and TRBJ1-2, with 8 bases lining up with TRBD1. Germline trimming cut 4 bases from V and 8 bases from J; bases unmatched to any gene: 7. This CDR3 is built from 13 residues. The germline CDR1 and CDR2 sequences are SGHRS and YFSETQ. CDR3 DNA: TGCGCCAGCAGCCTACAGACAGGGGACGGCTACACCTTC. This encodes CASSLQTGDGYTF.

The chain combines TRBV7-3 with TRBJ2-5; D is perhaps TRBD2 (6 bases). The CDR3 runs 15 residues. Deletions cut 0 bases from V and 3 bases from J, with 11 bases between. Germline V gene data show CDR1 as SGHTA and CDR2 as FQGTGA. CDR3 in DNA: TGTGCCAGCAGCTTAACCGGGGGAAGGGAAGAGACCCAGTACTTC. Its protein is CASSLTGGREETQYF.

The chain joins TRBV5-5 to TRBJ2-3, with D hard to call. Germline V gene data show CDR1 as SGHKS and CDR2 as YYEKEE (reference sequence). CDR3 length equals 13 residues. V was pared by 4 bases and J by 2 bases, with 8 bases between. The CDR3 sequence: CASSPYNTDTQYF. For the CDR3, the DNA is TGTGCCAGCAGCCCTTACAACACAGATACGCAGTATTTT.

The chain combines TRBV24-1 with TRBJ2-7, with TRBD1 as a possible D gene (7 bases). V dropped 4 bases and J dropped 5 bases, with 17 bases sitting between them. Looked up from germline, CDR1 is KGHDR and CDR2 is SFDVKD. The CDR3 sequence is 15 residues long. Here the CDR3 DNA reads TGTGCCACCAGTGACCCCCGGCAGGGGGAGGACGAGCAGTACTTC. This codes for CATSDPRQGEDEQYF.

This rearrangement joins TRBV6-5 to TRBJ2-3, with 10 bases identical to TRBD2. The CDR3 length is 15 residues. Trimming cost V 5 bases and J 5 bases; bases outside gene matches: 7. Per germline, CDR1 MNHEY and CDR2 SVGAGI. CDR3 loop: CASSRAGGPGDTQYF. In DNA, the CDR3 is TGTGCCAGCAGTCGAGCGGGGGGGCCGGGAGATACGCAGTATTTT.

In this sample, this clone turned up once. V and J are TRBV24-1 and TRBJ1-5; 7 positions match TRBD1. Germline V gene lookup returns CDR1 KGHDR and CDR2 SFDVKD. CDR3 size: 15 residues. The V segment lost 0 bases and the J segment 5 bases; nucleotides outside the gene matches: 3. The CDR3 loop reads CATSDLQQGYQPQHF. Here the CDR3 DNA reads TGTGCCACCAGTGATTTGCAACAGGGGTATCAGCCCCAGCATTTT.

This chain uses TRBV30 with TRBJ2-5, with a weak D call TRBD1 (5 bases). The CDR3 is made up of 11 amino acids. Trimming shortened V by 4 bases and J by 3 bases, and 6 bases separated the two germline ends. Germline values: CDR1 GTSNPN, CDR2 SVGIG (reference sequence). The CDR3 spells CAWKGEETQYF. DNA for the CDR3: TGTGCCTGGAAAGGGGAAGAGACCCAGTACTTC.

J is TRBJ1-3 and V is TRBV7-2; 7 bases match TRBD1. The CDR3 is 15 amino acids. CDR1 SGHTA and CDR2 FQGNSA come from the germline V gene. V lost 4 bases, J lost 0 bases, and 3 bases stayed unmatched. The CDR3 DNA is TGTGCCAGCAGCTCCCGGACAGGCTCTGGAAACACCATATATTTT. Translated, it gives CASSSRTGSGNTIYF.

This chain links TRBV27 with TRBJ1-2; 8 nucleotides match TRBD1. The J segment lost 0 bases and the V segment lost 5 bases, leaving 2 bases of the junction unmatched. CDR3 size: 14 residues. Looked up from germline, CDR1 is MNHEY and CDR2 is SMNVEV (reference sequence). CDR3 coding DNA: TGTGCCAGCAGTCTACAGGGGGCTAACTATGGCTACACCTTC. Translated, it gives CASSLQGANYGYTF.

The V and J genes are TRBV9 and TRBJ1-6; the D is unclear. Trimming took off 4 bases at V and 4 bases at J, with 15 bases between the two ends. Germline CDR1 reads SGDLS; CDR2 reads YYNGEE. The CDR3 contains 16 residues. The CDR3 sequence is CASSPSVADYNSPLHF. DNA of the CDR3: TGTGCCAGCAGCCCCTCGGTGGCGGATTATAATTCACCCCTCCACTTT.

The chain has TRBV10-3 and TRBJ2-5; D remains unclear. The ends were cut back, 8 bases at V and 4 bases at J, with 11 bases in the middle. The CDR3 extends over 12 amino acids. The V gene's germline CDR1 is ENHRY and CDR2 SYGVKD. The CDR3, as DNA: TGTGCCATCCACGATGGTAGAGAGACCCAGTACTTC. Its translation is CAIHDGRETQYF.

The J gene is TRBJ1-2, the V gene TRBV12-3 or TRBV12-4, with 9 bases lining up with TRBD1. The V and J ends lost 5 bases and 6 bases, in that order; junction bases with no gene match: 4. This CDR3 region has 13 residues. The CDR3 protein is CASSPGTGHGYTF. CDR3 nucleotides: TGTGCCAGCAGTCCTGGGACAGGGCATGGCTACACCTTC.

V gene TRBV5-4 combines with J gene TRBJ2-7, with D perhaps TRBD2 (6 bases). Between the trimmed V and J ends, which lost 3 bases and 2 bases, there was a span of 15 bases. Germline CDR1 is SGHNT and CDR2 is YYREEE (reference sequence). There are 15 residues in the CDR3. CDR3 nucleotides: TGTGCCAGCAGCTCCTCGGGACTCCAGGCCTACGAGCAGTACTTC. Its translation: CASSSSGLQAYEQYF.

The rearrangement joins TRBV5-1 to TRBJ2-3; D possibly corresponds to TRBD2 (6 bases). Germline-derived CDR1 and CDR2 are SGHRS and YFSETQ. V gave up 4 bases and J gave up 5 bases, with 17 bases separating them. The CDR3 contains 15 residues. In DNA form, the CDR3 reads TGCGCCAGCAGCAATGGGGGGAGGCGAGGAGATACGCAGTATTTT. Its translation is CASSNGGRRGDTQYF. Drawing the rest from reference TRBV5-1 and TRBJ2-3, the complete variable domain is KAGVTQTPRYLIKTRGQQVTLSCSPISGHRSVSWYQQTPGQGLQFLFEYFSETQRNKGNFPGRFSGRQFSNSRSEMNVSTLELGDSALYLCASSNGGRRGDTQYFGPGTRLTVL.

This chain connects TRBV6-5 to TRBJ2-7, with unresolved D. V lost 8 bases, J lost 3 bases, and 8 bases lay in between. This CDR3 is 11 amino acids long. Germline lookup yields CDR1 MNHEY and CDR2 SVGAGI. CDR3 in DNA: TGTGCCAGCGGTCTACGCTACGAGCAGTACTTC. Its protein product is CASGLRYEQYF.

The rearrangement links TRBV27 to TRBJ2-1; TRBD2 aligns across 13 bases. V dropped 2 bases and J dropped 9; count of bases not matched to a gene: 7. This CDR3 is 16 amino acids long. The germline CDR1 and CDR2 sequences are MNHEY and SMNVEV (reference sequence). The CDR3 loop reads CASSLVGTSGVGEQFF. The CDR3 DNA reads as TGTGCCAGCAGTTTAGTCGGGACTAGCGGGGTCGGTGAGCAGTTCTTC.

V and J are TRBV24-1 and TRBJ2-7, with TRBD2 identical over 7 bases. V lost 9 bases, J lost 0 bases, and 7 bases stayed unmatched. The CDR3 contains 14 residues. Germline V gene sequence: CDR1 KGHDR, CDR2 SFDVKD. The CDR3 bases are TGTGCCACCCCTAGCGGCTGGAGCTCCTACGAGCAGTACTTC. Protein sequence: CATPSGWSSYEQYF.

The chain uses TRBV2 and TRBJ2-3; a possible D gene is TRBD2 (6 bases). V lost 8 bases to trimming and J lost 2 bases, with 14 bases between them. The CDR3 extends over 14 amino acids. The germline V gene has CDR1 SNHLY and CDR2 FYNNEI. The CDR3 DNA is TGTGCCAGCCACGGGACTTTCATCACAGATACGCAGTATTTT. It specifies CASHGTFITDTQYF. Combining the CDR3 with reference TRBV2 and TRBJ2-3 gives the whole variable domain EPEVTQTPSHQVTQMGQEVILRCVPISNHLYFYWYRQILGQKVEFLVSFYNNEISEKSEIFDDQFSVERPDGSNFTLKIRSTKLEDSAMYFCASHGTFITDTQYFGPGTRLTVL.

The chain carries TRBV27 and TRBJ2-1; weak D call: TRBD2 (5 bases). The V gene lost 4 bases and the J gene lost 10 bases, with 17 bases spanning the gap. The CDR3 totals 14 residues. Looked up from germline, CDR1 is MNHEY and CDR2 is SMNVEV (reference sequence). The CDR3 DNA reads as TGTGCCAGCAGTTCCCGCAGCGGCTCCTTAGAGCAGTTCTTC. Translated, it gives CASSSRSGSLEQFF.